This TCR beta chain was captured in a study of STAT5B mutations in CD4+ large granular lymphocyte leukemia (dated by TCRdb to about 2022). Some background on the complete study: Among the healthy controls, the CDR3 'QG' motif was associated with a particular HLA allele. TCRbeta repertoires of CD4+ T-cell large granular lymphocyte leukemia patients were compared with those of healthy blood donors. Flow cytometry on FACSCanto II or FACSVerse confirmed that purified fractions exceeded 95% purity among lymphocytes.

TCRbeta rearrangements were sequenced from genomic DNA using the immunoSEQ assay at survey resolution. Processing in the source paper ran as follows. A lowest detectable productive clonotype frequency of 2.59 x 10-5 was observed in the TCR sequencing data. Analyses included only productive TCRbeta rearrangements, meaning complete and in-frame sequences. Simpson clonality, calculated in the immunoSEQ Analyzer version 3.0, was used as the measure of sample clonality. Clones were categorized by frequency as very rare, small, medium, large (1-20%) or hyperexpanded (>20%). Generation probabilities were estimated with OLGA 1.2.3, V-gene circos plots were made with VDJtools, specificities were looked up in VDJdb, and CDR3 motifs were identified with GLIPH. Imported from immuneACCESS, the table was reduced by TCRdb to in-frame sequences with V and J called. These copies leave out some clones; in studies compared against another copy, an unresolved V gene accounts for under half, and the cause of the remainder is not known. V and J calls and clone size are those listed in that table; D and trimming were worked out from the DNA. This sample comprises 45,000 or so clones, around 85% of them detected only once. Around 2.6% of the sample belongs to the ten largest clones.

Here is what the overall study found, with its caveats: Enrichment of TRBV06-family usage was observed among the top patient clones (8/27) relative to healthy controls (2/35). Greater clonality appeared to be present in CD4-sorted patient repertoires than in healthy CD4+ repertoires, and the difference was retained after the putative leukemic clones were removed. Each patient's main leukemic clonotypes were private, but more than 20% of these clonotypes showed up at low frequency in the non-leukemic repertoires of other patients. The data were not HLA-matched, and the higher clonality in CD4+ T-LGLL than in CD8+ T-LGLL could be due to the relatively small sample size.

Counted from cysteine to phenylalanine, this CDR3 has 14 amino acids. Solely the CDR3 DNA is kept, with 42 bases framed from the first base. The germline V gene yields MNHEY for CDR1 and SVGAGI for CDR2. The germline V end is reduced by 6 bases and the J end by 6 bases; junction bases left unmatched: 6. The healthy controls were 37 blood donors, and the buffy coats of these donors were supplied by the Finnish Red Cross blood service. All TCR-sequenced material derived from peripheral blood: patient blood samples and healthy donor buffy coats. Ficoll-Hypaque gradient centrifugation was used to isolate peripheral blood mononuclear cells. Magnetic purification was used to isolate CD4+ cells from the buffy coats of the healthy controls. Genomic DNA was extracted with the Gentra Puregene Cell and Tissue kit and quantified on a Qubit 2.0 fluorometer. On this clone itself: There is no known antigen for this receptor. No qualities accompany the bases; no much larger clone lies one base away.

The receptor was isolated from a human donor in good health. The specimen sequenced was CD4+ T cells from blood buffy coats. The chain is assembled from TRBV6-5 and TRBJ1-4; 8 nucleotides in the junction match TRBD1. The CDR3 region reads CASSQQGGDEKLFF. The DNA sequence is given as TGTGCCAGCAGCCAACAGGGGGGAGATGAAAAACTGTTTTTT.